The 4 T cell receptor beta chains given below trace back to one sample, sequenced in a study of response to subunit inactivated influenza vaccine. TCRdb passed the RT-PCR reads through MiXCR, listing each CDR3 protein once. The sample has about 800,000 distinct CDR3 sequences; around 20% are singletons. Sequencing was performed on PBMCs from blood, taken 5 to 6 days after vaccination. The receptors were sampled from a man aged 50 or older who received an inactivated influenza vaccine.

The chain is built from TRBV24-1 and TRBJ2-2; D unresolved. Germline assignment: CDR1 KGHDR and CDR2 SFDVKD. The CDR3 runs 15 residues. The V and J ends lost 5 bases and 7 bases respectively, with 16 bases between them. The CDR3 region has the DNA TGTGCCACCAGTGCCTTGACCGGCCCCCTCGGGGAGCTGTTTTTT. It specifies CATSALTGPLGELFF.

The chain has TRBV7-2 and TRBJ2-6; D remains ambiguous. Between the trimmed V and J ends, which lost 6 bases and 0 bases, there was a span of 9 bases. The V gene's germline CDR1 is SGHTA and CDR2 FQGNSA. CDR3 length: 15 residues. The CDR3 DNA sequence: TGTGCCAGCAGTCCTGCGCACTCTGGGGCCAACGTCCTGACTTTC. This sequence encodes CASSPAHSGANVLTF.

This chain uses TRBV29-1 with TRBJ2-3; TRBD2 might be the D (6 bases). Germline V CDR1 and CDR2: SQVTM, ANQGSEA. Trimming cost V 7 bases and J 3 bases, with 17 bases left between them. CDR3 size: 14 residues. The CDR3 coding sequence is TGCAGCGCCGAACGGGACTCGTTTACAGATACGCAGTATTTT. Encoded protein: CSAERDSFTDTQYF.

V usage is TRBV6-2 or TRBV6-3 and J usage is TRBJ2-1; 8 bases match TRBD2. V lost 1 base and J lost 7; bases outside the gene matches: 6. The CDR3 sequence is 15 residues long. In germline, CDR1 is MNHEY, CDR2 SVGEGT. CDR3 protein: CASSYLASGSNEQFF. CDR3 nucleotides: TGTGCCAGCAGTTACTTGGCTAGCGGGTCGAATGAGCAGTTCTTC.